This TCR beta chain was profiled in a study of cytomegalovirus exposure and HLA in healthy donors (dated by TCRdb to the late 2010s). At the level of the whole study: According to an earlier analysis of 587 of the donors, roughly 180 million T cells yielded 117 million unique TCR beta sequences and approximately 300 Gb of sequence data. Roughly 300 gigabases of sequencing data and 75 million to 85 million unique TCR sequences made up an early release that covered 500 to 650 HLA-typed donors. The genetic ancestry cluster associated with self-reported Caucasian donors included about four fifths of the roughly 400 genotyped donors. The study aimed to test whether cataloging public T cell receptors could reveal signatures of past pathogen exposure. The study profiled the T cell repertoires of more than 500 subjects by immunosequencing and related them to cytomegalovirus serostatus. A separate validation cohort of more than 100 different subjects was used in addition to the approximately 700-subject first cohort. To predict cytomegalovirus infection status, the study brought together high-throughput TCR immunosequencing, statistical association of individual TCRs with disease status, and machine learning. In a later analysis, previously published TCR beta repertoires from several hundred donors were re-analyzed and high-resolution HLA genotyping was added so that TCR occurrence patterns could be studied. In the later analysis, no new phenotypic data were used to find candidate immune exposures; instead, reliance was placed on TCR beta sequences and their occurrence across donors. In an earlier analysis of several hundred of the donors, high-throughput TCR beta sequencing was used to judge whether each TCR beta V gene segment behaved as functional or pseudogenic. Donor age, sex, ethnicity and CMV serostatus were compiled together with the repertoire data. In a later genetic analysis, genome-wide SNP genotypes for about 60% of the 666 donors were used, and that subset was treated as a discovery cohort. All discovery cohort repertoires had been generated using a single sequencing platform. HLA typing covered class I and class II loci at four-digit resolution. The number of donors typed differed by locus, with roughly 620-630 for A, B, C, DRB1 and DQB1, roughly 550 for DQA1, 606 for DPA1, and some 440 for DPB1. Because of strong linkage in the cohort, roughly five DR-DQ haplotypes were treated as single units for association and clustering. Among roughly 370 genotyped donors of the cohort, an average of about 240,000 unique TCR beta nucleotide sequences were sequenced per donor, approximately 20% of them non-productive.

Summary of the overall study and its limitations: Most TCR sequences were observed very rarely across donors, whereas some public TCRs were present in many individuals. Because counts were too low, about 18 rarely observed V segments, including chromosome 9 orphons, were left out of the earlier analysis of 587 of the donors. The study listed approximately 150 TCR beta chains as associated with cytomegalovirus. In vitro tests confirmed that a few of the cytomegalovirus-associated TCR beta chains recognize cytomegalovirus antigens. In an earlier analysis of a few hundred of the donors, most TCR beta V segments were observed in productive rearrangements about 90% or about 30% of the time, broadly matching IMGT annotations. Because HLA typing was unavailable for some donors at each locus, only the typed subset was used in association tests. According to a later analysis, most CMV-associated TCR beta chains appeared to be HLA-restricted, and the HLA associations seemed to be driven largely by CMV exposure. In a later genetic analysis, fewer N-insertions in productive TCRs were reported among donors in an Asian-associated ancestry cluster than the approximately 710-donor mean. A cluster of highly shared sequence variants was judged likely to represent a technical artifact of the sequencing pipeline. In a later analysis, HLA-associated TCR beta chains showed more clonal expansion and lower generation probabilities than non-associated chains that were equally common. According to the authors, the approach could potentially be generalized to other disease states and immunological phenotypes. This cohort had only TCR beta chains sequenced, and the lack of alpha or paired-chain data limited which features could be detected. A later genetic analysis associated a missense DCLRE1C variant with V-gene and J-gene trimming of TCR beta chains, and an independent cohort replicated the association. According to a later analysis, TCR association rates differed among HLA loci, with DRB1 alleles showing the most associated TCRs and HLA-C alleles showing the fewest. Roughly uniform sequencing depth across donors was assumed in presence/absence analyses, although this assumption may not hold. CMV serostatus was the only immune exposure information available for the cohort. Some IMGT-functional V segments, including TRBV6-2 and TRBV6-3, could not be told apart with the 87-base-pair reads, so those segments were excluded. A further reported finding was that TCR beta sequences accurately predicted the HLA-A and HLA-B alleles for most subjects in the first cohort. Cytomegalovirus status was reported to be diagnosed by the classifier with high specificity and sensitivity in both the original and validation cohorts. When HLA alleles, especially DR and DQ, strongly co-occurred, attributing TCR associations to individual alleles was difficult. According to a later analysis, parvovirus B19, influenza, CMV and Epstein-Barr virus appeared linked to several top co-occurrence clusters. Correlated functional status among segregating V segments might be attributable to linkage disequilibrium, but an unknown experimental factor could not be ruled out. At a false discovery rate of 0.05, a later analysis linked 16,951 TCR beta sequences to specific HLA alleles.

V lost 5 bases and J lost 5 bases; the stretch between them is 15 bases long. The germline V gene (reference sequence) provides CDR1 SEHNR and CDR2 FQNEAQ. The CDR3 numbers 14 residues from cysteine through phenylalanine. Only CDR3 DNA remains: 42 bases, in frame from the first base. The cohort consisted of 666 healthy bone marrow donors. Cohort members were all nominally healthy when sampled, although unrecorded immune exposures were likely present. The donor was CMV seropositive and was included in the group of almost 300 seropositive cohort members. A peripheral blood sample was collected from each donor, and TCR beta sequencing was performed on peripheral blood mononuclear cells. Genomic DNA was extracted from the blood cell samples with the Qiagen DNeasy Blood Extraction Kit. Note on this clone: No cognate antigen has been identified for it. No much larger clonotype is one base removed from it; base qualities were not supplied.

The method was the immunoSEQ multiplex PCR assay. The multiplex PCR relied on a mix of 60 forward primers for TCR Vbeta segments and 13 reverse primers for TCR Jbeta segments. The CDR3 region of rearranged TCR beta genes was amplified from genomic DNA with a multiplex PCR assay. The amplified TCR beta libraries were sequenced on the Illumina HiSeq System as 87-base-pair reads. Processing in the source paper ran as follows. Across the 600 to 700 repertoires, a later analysis counted 75 million to 90 million unique TCR beta chains, 9 million to 14 million of which were shared by at least two donors. Raw reads were error-corrected and collapsed into unique sequences with a nearest-neighbor algorithm that merged closely related sequences to remove PCR and sequencing errors. V, D and J gene segments were assigned by aligning CDR3 sequences to IMGT reference sequences. For a sequence to be retained, a match of at least six nucleotides to both a V gene segment and a J gene segment was required. Rearrangements were called productive when the CDR3 lacked stop codons and stayed in frame with V and J; all others were non-productive. Following IMGT convention, CDR3 was defined as the stretch from the second conserved V-encoded cysteine to the conserved J-encoded phenylalanine. The earlier analysis of some 540 of the donors excluded any sequence lacking an unambiguous match to a single V gene segment. In an earlier analysis of several hundred of the donors, V segments were called functional above 56.7% productive rearrangements and were called segregating when the between-donor standard deviation exceeded 5%. To diagnose cytomegalovirus status from the catalog of TCR beta chain sequences, a statistical classification framework was built. In a later analysis, TCR nucleotide sequences were compared against IMGT/GENE-DB human TR gene sequences so that V and J genes could be assigned. A later analysis assigned CDR3 sequences and most-parsimonious VDJ recombination scenarios with the TCRdist pipeline. In a later analysis, every TCR beta chain was defined by the combination of its CDR3 amino acid sequence and its V-gene family, and reads without a unique V-gene family were dropped. A later analysis removed roughly 590 highly shared, low-generation-probability nucleotide sequences to deal with suspected cross-contamination and a sequencing artifact. A later analysis calculated a clonal expansion index for each public chain from normalized within-repertoire ranks of inferred template counts. In a later analysis, generation probabilities were computed with a VDJ recombination model fitted to out-of-frame rearrangements, and the resulting probabilities were checked against IGoR. Hypergeometric tests were used in a later analysis to score TCR-TCR, TCR-HLA and TCR-CMV co-occurrence, with a repertoire-size bias correction applied to the TCR pairs. To estimate false discovery rates, a later analysis permuted the HLA or CMV assignments 20 times. In a later analysis, co-occurring TCRs were grouped using DBSCAN, with TCRdist sequence similarity added in when clustering inside HLA-allele-positive subsets. Repertoires with fewer than 30,000 or more than 120,000 public chains were left out of co-occurrence clustering, as were several repertoires with anomalous nucleotide sharing. TCRdb provides this immuneACCESS table in a form limited to in-frame rearrangements. Some clones are lacking; in checked studies, under half of them reflect an unresolved V gene, and why the rest are absent is not known. That table is the source of V, J and clone size, and D and trimming were worked out from the DNA. The sample table holds some 130,000 clones, of which 75% to 85% were seen once. Roughly 7.8% of the sample comes from the top ten.

The source material was PBMCs. The TCR was taken from a woman aged 45-60 years in good health and CMV-seropositive. The chain links TRBV7-9 with TRBJ2-5; no D gene call is confident. The CDR3 region: CASSPSSSRETQYF. The DNA reads as follows: TGTGCCAGCAGCCCCTCTTCCTCACGGGAGACCCAGTACTTC.